Listed below are T cell receptor beta chains from one sample, sequenced in a study of CD8+ T cells in alopecia areata. Profiling relied on immunoSEQ multiplex PCR, and the TCRdb table lists in-frame clones only, not all of them. The data contain under 65,000 clones, around 47% of them singletons. The sequenced sample consisted of NKG2D-low CD8+ T cells sorted from blood. These TCRs come from a human donor with alopecia areata. Each CDR3 is given with its conserved first and last residue. A D gene is named only where the DNA matches it firmly. Where a row states a size, it is once, few, many or the class of an expanded clone; other rows omit it.

V gene: TRBV13; J gene: TRBJ2-6; clone size: NA; CDR3 length: 17; D gene: NA; CDR3 protein: CASSLGLRGSGANVLTF; CDR3 DNA: TGTGCCAGCAGCTTAGGCCTACGGGGCTCTGGGGCCAACGTCCTGACTTTC
V gene: TRBV5-1; J gene: TRBJ1-2; clone size: NA; CDR3 length: 13; D gene: NA; CDR3 protein: CASSLERQYGYTF; CDR3 DNA: TGCGCCAGCAGCTTGGAAAGGCAGTATGGCTACACCTTC
V gene: TRBV2; J gene: TRBJ2-3; clone size: few; CDR3 length: 17; D gene: NA; CDR3 protein: CASSVDPSGPHTDTQYF; CDR3 DNA: TGTGCCAGCAGTGTTGACCCAAGCGGTCCCCACACAGATACGCAGTATTTT
V gene: TRBV2; J gene: TRBJ2-1; clone size: few; CDR3 length: 14; D gene: NA; CDR3 protein: CASRGVSSYNEQFF; CDR3 DNA: TGTGCCAGCAGGGGCGTTAGCTCCTACAATGAGCAGTTCTTC
V gene: TRBV29-1; J gene: TRBJ1-2; clone size: few; CDR3 length: 13; D gene: NA; CDR3 protein: CSAPTHSNYGYTF; CDR3 DNA: TGCAGCGCCCCGACACATTCTAACTATGGCTACACCTTC
V gene: TRBV28; J gene: TRBJ2-7; clone size: NA; CDR3 length: 13; D gene: TRBD1; CDR3 protein: CASSLSLTGGKYF; CDR3 DNA: TGTGCCAGCAGTTTAAGTTTGACAGGGGGCAAGTACTTC
V gene: TRBV7-2; J gene: TRBJ1-4; clone size: NA; CDR3 length: 14; D gene: NA; CDR3 protein: CASSLVLGDEKLFF; CDR3 DNA: TGTGCCAGCAGCTTAGTGCTCGGTGATGAAAAACTGTTTTTT
V gene: TRBV7-9; J gene: TRBJ2-7; clone size: NA; CDR3 length: 16; D gene: NA; CDR3 protein: CASSLSRNRGNYEQYF; CDR3 DNA: TGTGCCAGCAGCTTATCTCGGAATCGGGGTAACTACGAGCAGTACTTC
V gene: TRBV28; J gene: TRBJ2-7; clone size: few; CDR3 length: 17; D gene: TRBD1; CDR3 protein: CASSLQVRDRVPYEQYF; CDR3 DNA: TGTGCCAGCAGTTTACAAGTCCGGGACAGGGTCCCCTACGAGCAGTACTTC
V gene: TRBV4-3; J gene: TRBJ2-1; clone size: NA; CDR3 length: 16; D gene: TRBD2; CDR3 protein: CASSQVSGGWYNEQFF; CDR3 DNA: TGCGCCAGCAGCCAAGTGTCCGGGGGGTGGTACAATGAGCAGTTCTTC
V gene: TRBV7-6; J gene: TRBJ2-1; clone size: NA; CDR3 length: 16; D gene: NA; CDR3 protein: CASSFTGPSSYNEQFF; CDR3 DNA: TGTGCCAGCAGCTTTACGGGCCCTAGCTCCTACAATGAGCAGTTCTTC
V gene: TRBV6-5; J gene: TRBJ2-5; clone size: few; CDR3 length: 16; D gene: TRBD2; CDR3 protein: CASSWGLAGRQETQYF; CDR3 DNA: TGTGCCAGCAGTTGGGGACTAGCGGGACGCCAAGAGACCCAGTACTTC
V gene: TRBV7-9; J gene: TRBJ2-7; clone size: NA; CDR3 length: 14; D gene: NA; CDR3 protein: CASSPPTGSYEQYF; CDR3 DNA: TGTGCCAGCAGCCCCCCGACAGGCTCCTACGAGCAGTACTTC
V gene: TRBV5-1; J gene: TRBJ1-1; clone size: NA; CDR3 length: 13; D gene: NA; CDR3 protein: CASSLTANTEAFF; CDR3 DNA: TGCGCCAGCAGCTTGACAGCGAACACTGAAGCTTTCTTT
V gene: TRBV28; J gene: TRBJ2-5; clone size: few; CDR3 length: 15; D gene: NA; CDR3 protein: CASSSRGGWIETQYF; CDR3 DNA: TGTGCCAGCAGTTCCAGGGGGGGTTGGATCGAGACCCAGTACTTC
V gene: TRBV2; J gene: TRBJ2-3; clone size: once; CDR3 length: 15; D gene: NA; CDR3 protein: CASRPGETSTDTQYF; CDR3 DNA: TGTGCCAGCAGGCCAGGGGAAACTAGCACAGATACGCAGTATTTT
V gene: TRBV21-1; J gene: TRBJ2-7; clone size: few; CDR3 length: 16; D gene: NA; CDR3 protein: CASSKALKKQVHEQYF; CDR3 DNA: TGTGCCAGCAGCAAAGCGCTCAAAAAACAGGTCCACGAGCAGTACTTC
V gene: TRBV7-8; J gene: TRBJ2-7; clone size: NA; CDR3 length: 11; D gene: NA; CDR3 protein: CASSRAYEQYF; CDR3 DNA: TGTGCCAGCAGCCGAGCCTACGAGCAGTACTTC
V gene: TRBV5-6; J gene: TRBJ2-7; clone size: few; CDR3 length: 12; D gene: NA; CDR3 protein: CASSGGPYEQYF; CDR3 DNA: TGTGCCAGCAGCGGCGGCCCCTACGAGCAGTACTTC
V gene: TRBV29-1; J gene: TRBJ2-3; clone size: few; CDR3 length: 15; D gene: NA; CDR3 protein: CSVQGGPPSTDTQYF; CDR3 DNA: TGCAGCGTTCAGGGGGGGCCCCCATCAACAGATACGCAGTATTTT
V gene: TRBV11-2; J gene: TRBJ2-5; clone size: NA; CDR3 length: 13; D gene: TRBD1; CDR3 protein: CASSRRGLETQYF; CDR3 DNA: TGTGCCAGCAGCCGTAGGGGGCTAGAGACCCAGTACTTC
V gene: TRBV9; J gene: TRBJ2-7; clone size: NA; CDR3 length: 14; D gene: NA; CDR3 protein: CASSVEAVIDEQYF; CDR3 DNA: TGTGCCAGCAGCGTAGAGGCAGTCATCGACGAGCAGTACTTC
V gene: TRBV6-5; J gene: TRBJ2-7; clone size: once; CDR3 length: 16; D gene: TRBD2; CDR3 protein: CASSYSQRGAWREQYF; CDR3 DNA: TGTGCCAGCAGTTACTCCCAGCGGGGGGCCTGGAGGGAGCAGTACTTC
V gene: TRBV7-6; J gene: TRBJ1-5; clone size: few; CDR3 length: 16; D gene: NA; CDR3 protein: CASSLIPTGPNQPQHF; CDR3 DNA: TGTGCCAGCAGCTTAATCCCGACAGGTCCAAATCAGCCCCAGCATTTT
V gene: TRBV10-2; J gene: TRBJ2-7; clone size: NA; CDR3 length: 13; D gene: NA; CDR3 protein: CASSEPQVYEQYF; CDR3 DNA: TGCGCCAGCAGTGAACCACAGGTATACGAGCAGTACTTC
V gene: TRBV4-3; J gene: TRBJ2-7; clone size: few; CDR3 length: 15; D gene: NA; CDR3 protein: CASSQVLDTPYEQYF; CDR3 DNA: TGCGCCAGCAGCCAAGTTTTGGACACCCCCTACGAGCAGTACTTC
V gene: TRBV19; J gene: TRBJ1-5; clone size: NA; CDR3 length: 15; D gene: NA; CDR3 protein: CASSMGGRSNQPQHF; CDR3 DNA: TGTGCCAGTAGTATGGGGGGACGGAGCAATCAGCCCCAGCATTTT